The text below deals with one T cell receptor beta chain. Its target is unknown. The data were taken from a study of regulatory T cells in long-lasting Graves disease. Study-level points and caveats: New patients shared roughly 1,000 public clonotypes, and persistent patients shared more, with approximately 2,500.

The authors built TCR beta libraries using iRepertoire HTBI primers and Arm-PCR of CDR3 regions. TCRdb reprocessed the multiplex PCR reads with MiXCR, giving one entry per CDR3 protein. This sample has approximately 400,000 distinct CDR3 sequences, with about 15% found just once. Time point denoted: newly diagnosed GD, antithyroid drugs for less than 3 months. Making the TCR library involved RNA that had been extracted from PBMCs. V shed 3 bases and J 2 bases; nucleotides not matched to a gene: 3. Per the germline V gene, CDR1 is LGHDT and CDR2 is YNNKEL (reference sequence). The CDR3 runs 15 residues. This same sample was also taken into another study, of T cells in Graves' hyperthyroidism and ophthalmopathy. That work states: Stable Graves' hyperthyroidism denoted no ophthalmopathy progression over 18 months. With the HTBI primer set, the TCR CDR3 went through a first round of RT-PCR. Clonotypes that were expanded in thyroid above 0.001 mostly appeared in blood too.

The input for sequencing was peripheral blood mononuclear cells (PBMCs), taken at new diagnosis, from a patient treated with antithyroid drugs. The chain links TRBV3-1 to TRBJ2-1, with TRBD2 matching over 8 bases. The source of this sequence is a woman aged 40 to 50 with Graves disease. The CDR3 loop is CASSHSSGPYNEQFF. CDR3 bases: TGTGCCAGCAGCCACTCTAGCGGGCCCTACAATGAGCAGTTCTTC.